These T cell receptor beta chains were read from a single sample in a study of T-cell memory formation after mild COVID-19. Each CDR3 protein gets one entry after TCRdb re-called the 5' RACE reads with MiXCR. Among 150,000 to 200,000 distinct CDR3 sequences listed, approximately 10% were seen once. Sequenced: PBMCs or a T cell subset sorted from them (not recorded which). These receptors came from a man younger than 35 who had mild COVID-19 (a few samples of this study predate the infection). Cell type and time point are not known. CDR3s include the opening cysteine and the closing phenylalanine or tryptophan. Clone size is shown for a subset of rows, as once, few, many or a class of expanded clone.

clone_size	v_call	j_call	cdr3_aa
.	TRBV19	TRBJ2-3	CASSPPGRRDTQYF
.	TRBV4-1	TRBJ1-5	CSSSQNTQGVNQPQHF
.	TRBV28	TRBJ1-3	CASSGQARGRPGNTIYF
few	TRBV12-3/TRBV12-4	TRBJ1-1	CASSLRGMITEAFF
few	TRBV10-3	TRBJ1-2	CAISGDPVGGYTF
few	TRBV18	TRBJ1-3	CASSHWDGGSGNTIYF
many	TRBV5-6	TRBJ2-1	CASSFLANEQFF
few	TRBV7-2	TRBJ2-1	CASSWEGGRGEQFF
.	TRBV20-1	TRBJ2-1	CSAWGTRANEQFF
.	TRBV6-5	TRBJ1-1	CASSQGDRGPRAFF